This section outlines one TCR beta chain sequence together with its context. No antigen is known for it. Every isolated RNA sample was fully reverse transcribed, so sequencing captured expressed TCRB transcripts. Assay used: immunoSEQ multiplex PCR; TCRdb lists only in-frame clones, some missing. The data hold about 290,000 clones, with 8% observed a single time. The data were taken from a study of beta chain features in type 1 diabetes. Findings of the study overall: The study found moderately but significantly shorter TCRB CDR3s in all four CD4+ subsets of Type 1 diabetes patients.

The CDR3 covers 11 residues. The germline V gene has CDR1 SQVTM and CDR2 ANQGSEA. Trimming took off 5 bases at V and 4 bases at J, with 7 bases between the two ends. This sequence originates from a woman aged 18-35 years in good health. The chain carries TRBV29-1 and TRBJ2-3; D is unresolved. What was sequenced was central memory CD4+ T cells from blood. The chain's CDR3 is CSVRTSDTQYF. As DNA, the CDR3 is TGCAGCGTTCGCACATCAGATACGCAGTATTTT.